This T cell receptor (beta chain) was recorded in a study of cytomegalovirus exposure and HLA in healthy donors (dated by TCRdb to the late 2010s). With respect to the entire study: An earlier analysis of some 550 of the donors reported more than 250 Gb of sequence data and 117 million unique TCR beta sequences from 150 million to 200 million T cells. A later analysis re-analyzed previously published TCR beta repertoires from roughly 630 donors and added high-resolution HLA genotyping to study TCR occurrence patterns. Typing coverage differed by locus: A, B, C, DRB1 and DQB1 were typed in roughly 620-630 donors, DQA1 in about 510, DPA1 in roughly 590, and DPB1 in 472. A separate validation cohort of about 110 different subjects was used in addition to the approximately 640-subject first cohort. Roughly 300 gigabases of sequencing data and about 92 million unique TCR sequences made up an early release that covered roughly 670 HLA-typed donors. HLA typing covered class I and class II loci at four-digit resolution. Roughly 5 DR-DQ haplotypes were treated as single units for association and clustering because of strong linkage in the cohort. Alongside the repertoire data, information on donor age, sex, ethnicity and CMV serostatus was compiled. The T cell repertoires of 550 to 850 subjects were profiled by immunosequencing and related to cytomegalovirus serostatus. Among the roughly 390 genotyped donors, approximately 76% belonged to the genetic ancestry cluster associated with self-reported Caucasian donors. An earlier analysis of nearly 600 of the donors applied high-throughput TCR beta sequencing to assess whether each TCR beta V gene segment acted as functional or pseudogenic. High-throughput TCR immunosequencing, statistical association of individual TCRs with disease status, and machine learning were combined to predict cytomegalovirus infection status. Rather than drawing on any new phenotypic data, the later analysis identified candidate immune exposures from TCR beta sequences and the way those sequences occurred across donors. The aim of the study was to test whether cataloging public T cell receptors could identify signatures of past pathogen exposure. On average, around 230,000 unique TCR beta nucleotide sequences were sequenced per donor among a few hundred genotyped donors of the cohort, with around 19% of those sequences being non-productive. A later genetic analysis used genome-wide SNP genotypes for about three fifths of the roughly 700 donors, treating that subset as a discovery cohort. All discovery cohort repertoires had been generated using a single sequencing platform. Broader findings and caveats from the paper: The classifier was reported to diagnose cytomegalovirus status with high specificity and sensitivity in both the original cohort and the validation cohort. The only immune exposure information available for the cohort was CMV serostatus. Linkage disequilibrium might explain the correlated functional status among segregating V segments, but an unknown experimental factor could not be ruled out. Broadly in line with IMGT annotations, most TCR beta V segments showed up in productive rearrangements about 90% or about 30% of the time in an earlier analysis of a few hundred of the donors. A total of fewer than 200 TCR beta chains were listed by the study as associated with cytomegalovirus. While some public TCRs were present in many individuals, most TCR sequences turned up only very rarely across donors. Some IMGT-functional V segments, including TRBV6-2 and TRBV6-3, could not be told apart with the 87-base-pair reads, so those segments were excluded. The sequencing pipeline was judged likely to have produced a cluster of highly shared sequence variants as a technical artifact. An association between a missense DCLRE1C variant and V-gene and J-gene trimming of TCR beta chains was found in a later genetic analysis and replicated in an independent cohort. Compared with equally common non-associated chains, HLA-associated TCR beta chains in a later analysis were more clonally expanded and had lower generation probabilities. Because HLA typing was missing for some donors at each locus, association tests included only the typed subset. In a later analysis, TCR association rates were found to vary across HLA loci, with the most associated TCRs seen for DRB1 alleles and the fewest for HLA-C alleles. Roughly uniform sequencing depth across donors was assumed in presence/absence analyses, although this assumption may not hold. In vitro tests confirmed that three of the cytomegalovirus-associated TCR beta chains recognize cytomegalovirus antigens. When HLA alleles, especially DR and DQ, strongly co-occurred, TCR associations were difficult to assign to individual alleles. At a false discovery rate of 0.05, a later analysis linked around 15,000 TCR beta sequences to specific HLA alleles. According to a later genetic analysis, donors in an Asian-associated ancestry cluster had fewer N-insertions in productive TCRs than the roughly 700-donor mean. This cohort had only TCR beta chains sequenced, and the lack of alpha or paired-chain data limited which features could be detected. The authors suggested that the approach could potentially be extended to other disease states and immunological phenotypes. A further reported finding was that TCR beta sequences accurately predicted the HLA-A and HLA-B alleles for most subjects in the first cohort. Several of the top co-occurrence clusters appeared to be linked to parvovirus B19, influenza, CMV and Epstein-Barr virus, according to a later analysis. The earlier analysis of fewer than 750 of the donors excluded some 16 rarely observed V segments, including chromosome 9 orphons, because counts were too low. A later analysis found that most CMV-associated TCR beta chains appeared HLA-restricted, with HLA associations seemingly driven largely by CMV exposure.

In total, 666 healthy bone marrow donors made up the cohort. All cohort members were sampled while nominally healthy, although unrecorded immune exposures were likely present. The donor tested CMV seronegative and was one of the 352 seronegative cohort members. A peripheral blood sample was collected from each donor, and TCR beta sequencing was performed on peripheral blood mononuclear cells. Genomic DNA was extracted from the blood cell samples with the Qiagen DNeasy Blood Extraction Kit. As for this clone: Its binding antigen is unknown. No clone much larger than this one lies a single base away; base qualities are absent.

Trimming at the junction amounts to 1 base on V and 7 bases on J, and the germline ends lie 17 bases apart. Including cysteine and phenylalanine, the CDR3 has 16 amino acids. Solely the CDR3 DNA is kept, with 48 bases framed from the first base. Via the germline V gene, CDR1 is KGHSH and CDR2 LQKENI. The library came from the immunoSEQ multiplex PCR assay. A mixture of 60 forward primers for TCR Vbeta segments and 13 reverse primers for TCR Jbeta segments was used in the multiplex PCR. The CDR3 region of rearranged TCR beta genes was amplified from genomic DNA with a multiplex PCR assay. Amplified TCR beta libraries were sequenced as 87-base-pair reads on the Illumina HiSeq System. Per the authors' processing: Across the roughly 670 repertoires, a later analysis counted approximately 75 million unique TCR beta chains, around 11 million of which were shared by at least two donors. To remove PCR and sequencing errors, raw reads were error-corrected and collapsed into unique sequences using a nearest-neighbor algorithm that merged closely related sequences. V, D and J gene segments were assigned by aligning CDR3 sequences to IMGT reference sequences. For a sequence to be retained, at least a six-nucleotide match to both a V gene segment and a J gene segment was required. A rearrangement was called productive if the CDR3 had no stop codons and remained in frame with V and J, and every other rearrangement was called non-productive. Following IMGT convention, CDR3 was defined as the stretch from the second conserved V-encoded cysteine to the conserved J-encoded phenylalanine. In an earlier analysis of around 600 of the donors, sequences lacking an unambiguous match to a single V gene segment were excluded. In an earlier analysis of roughly 500 of the donors, V segments were called functional above 56.7% productive rearrangements and were called segregating when the between-donor standard deviation exceeded 5%. A statistical classification framework was developed to diagnose cytomegalovirus status using the catalog of TCR beta chain sequences. A later analysis assigned V and J genes by comparing TCR nucleotide sequences with IMGT/GENE-DB human TR gene sequences. The TCRdist pipeline was used in a later analysis to assign CDR3 sequences and most-parsimonious VDJ recombination scenarios. A later analysis defined each TCR beta chain by its CDR3 amino acid sequence plus V-gene family, and excluded reads lacking a unique V-gene family. To address suspected cross-contamination and a sequencing artifact, a later analysis removed 450 to 700 highly shared, low-generation-probability nucleotide sequences. A later analysis calculated a clonal expansion index for each public chain from normalized within-repertoire ranks of inferred template counts. In a later analysis, generation probabilities were computed using a VDJ recombination model fitted to out-of-frame rearrangements, and the results were checked against IGoR. In a later analysis, TCR-TCR, TCR-HLA and TCR-CMV co-occurrence was scored with hypergeometric tests, and a repertoire-size bias correction was applied to TCR pairs. To estimate false discovery rates, a later analysis permuted the HLA or CMV assignments 20 times. In a later analysis, co-occurring TCRs were grouped with DBSCAN, and TCRdist sequence similarity was added when clustering was performed within HLA-allele-positive subsets. Co-occurrence clustering excluded repertoires with fewer than 30,000 or more than 120,000 public chains, plus five with anomalous nucleotide sharing. The table was pulled from immuneACCESS by TCRdb, which kept in-frame rearrangements only. Such tables lose some clones; where checked, under half of the loss comes from unresolved V genes, and the rest has no known cause. V and J calls and clone size are given by that table; D and trimming were obtained from the DNA. This sample lists 130,000 to 150,000 clones; around 76% were detected once. Of the sample, 2.5% to 3.5% is held by the ten largest clones.

Sequenced material: PBMCs. The source of this sequence is a male donor in good health and CMV-seronegative. The chain couples TRBV18 to TRBJ1-5; matching of 6 bases hints at TRBD1 as the D gene. The CDR3 amino acid sequence is: CASSPLEQGGYQPQHF. The DNA reads as follows: TGTGCCAGCTCACCACTGGAACAGGGTGGTTACCAGCCCCAGCATTTT. The CDR3 plus the reference TRBV18 and TRBJ1-5 genes for the other parts give the full variable domain: NAGVMQNPRHLVRRRGQEARLRCSPMKGHSHVYWYRQLPEEGLKFMVYLQKENIIDESGMPKERFSAEFPKEGPSILRIQQVVRGDSAAYFCASSPLEQGGYQPQHFGDGTRLSIL.